The rows below give T cell receptor beta chains drawn from one sample of a study of cytomegalovirus exposure and HLA in healthy donors. TCRdb's table, derived via immunoSEQ multiplex PCR, lists solely in-frame clones and lacks some. The sample carries 90,000 to 110,000 clones, 73% recorded once. The sequenced sample was PBMCs. Source of these receptors: a man between 40 and 49 years old in good health and CMV-seronegative. Each CDR3 is given with its conserved first and last residue. D genes are given only for firm matches.

d_gene,v_gene,CDR3aa
-,TRBV7-9,CASSPRERSYEQYF
-,TRBV6-4,CTSSPGRTFSGANVLTF
-,TRBV6-4,CASSDGQGRPQHF
TRBD1,TRBV10-3,CAISETWTGENTEAFF
TRBD1,TRBV9,CASSGQGAQGYTF
-,TRBV27,CASSHTGSRYEQYF
TRBD1,TRBV4-1,CASSQGQGGKLFF
-,TRBV19,CASSIRAAYSNQPQHF
TRBD1,TRBV19,CGTGDRTDTQYF
TRBD2,TRBV18,CASSLSSGAYNEQFF
TRBD1,TRBV4-2,CASSQDPQRTGLVYYGYTF
TRBD2,TRBV5-4,CASSSGLAGERQYF
-,TRBV21-1,CASSPPKRGGSTDTQYF
-,TRBV5-1,CASSLAGTYEQYF
TRBD2,TRBV7-8,CASSLRLAGADTQYF
-,TRBV28,CASRERRLGDEQYF
-,TRBV4-3,CASSQEGRGPGTIYF
-,TRBV2,CASSEIGDNSYEQYF
-,TRBV15,CATSRDRGSGNTIYF
-,TRBV6-1,CASSETWLRGYKVGNEKLFF
-,TRBV4-2,CASSPPGGAELFF
-,TRBV27,CASRLDSGYYGYTF
TRBD1,TRBV7-8,CASSRGQGAGQPQHF
TRBD2,TRBV30,CARSGGAGDEQFF
-,TRBV4-3,CASSPSAGGYGYTF
-,TRBV21-1,CASSKALCVFLGQSYEQYF
TRBD2,TRBV5-6,CASSLAGEGVGSTGELFF
TRBD1,TRBV15,CATSSEGQAHTEAFF
TRBD2,TRBV7-2,CASRSGGRLYNEQFF
TRBD2,TRBV4-2,CASSQDSPLTSGWDEQFF
-,TRBV7-6,CASSLSGGSYEQYF
-,TRBV5-8,CASSLYTGWRMNTEAFF
TRBD1,TRBV19,CASSAVPGQRKNTEAFF
-,TRBV20-1,CSARPPQSPYF
TRBD1,TRBV5-4,CASGRGGRNEQYF
-,TRBV7-2,CASSFTATNTGELFF
-,TRBV5-4,CASSLERGAQETQYF